The sequence of this TCR beta chain was determined in a study of post-analysis software for immune sequencing data. Study results and limitations: Normalized Chao1 diversity was significantly lower in multiple sclerosis patients than in controls. TRBV5-6, TRBV5-1 and TRBV20-1 belonged to a set of five TRBV segments that were more frequent in patients than controls.

The library was made from cDNA and included unique molecular identifiers. A population of 1 to 10 million T cells gave rise to about 500,000 cDNA molecules. Each CDR3 protein gets one entry after TCRdb re-called the PCR reads with MiXCR. Among a few hundred thousand distinct CDR3 sequences, less than 45% were seen once, and the ten largest hold about an eighth. This clonotype was recorded a few times. Its target is not known. This CDR3 is 11 amino acids long. The sequenced sample consisted of blood. The source of this sequence is a girl aged 5-17 years with multiple sclerosis. The gene calls are TRBV21-1 and TRBJ1-4. TRBV21-1 is termed a pseudogene. The CDR3 protein is CASSNNEKLFF. The CDR3 DNA follows: TGTGCCAGCAGCAACAATGAAAAACTGTTTTTT.